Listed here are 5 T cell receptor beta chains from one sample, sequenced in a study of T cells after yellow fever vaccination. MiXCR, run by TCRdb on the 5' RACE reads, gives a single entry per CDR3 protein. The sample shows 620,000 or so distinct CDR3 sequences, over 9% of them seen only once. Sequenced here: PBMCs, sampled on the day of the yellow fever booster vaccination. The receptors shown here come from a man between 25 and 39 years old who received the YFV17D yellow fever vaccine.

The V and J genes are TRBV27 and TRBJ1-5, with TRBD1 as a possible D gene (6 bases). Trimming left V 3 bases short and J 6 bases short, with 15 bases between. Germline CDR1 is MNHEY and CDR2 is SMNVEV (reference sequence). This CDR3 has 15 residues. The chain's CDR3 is CASSFGTYPGQPQHF. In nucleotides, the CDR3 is TGTGCCAGCAGTTTTGGGACATACCCAGGTCAGCCCCAGCATTTT.

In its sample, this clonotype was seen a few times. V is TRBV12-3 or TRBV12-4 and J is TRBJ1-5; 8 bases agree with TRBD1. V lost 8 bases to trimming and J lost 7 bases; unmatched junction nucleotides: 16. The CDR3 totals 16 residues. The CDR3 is CASSRGGQGAGQPQHF. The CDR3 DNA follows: TGTGCCAGCTCCCGGGGGGGGCAGGGGGCCGGACAGCCCCAGCATTTT.

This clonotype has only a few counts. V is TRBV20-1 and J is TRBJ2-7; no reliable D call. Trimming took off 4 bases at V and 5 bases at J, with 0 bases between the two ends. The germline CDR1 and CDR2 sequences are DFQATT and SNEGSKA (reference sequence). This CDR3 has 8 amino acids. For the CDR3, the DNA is TGCAGTGCTAACGAGCAGTACTTC. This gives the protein CSANEQYF.

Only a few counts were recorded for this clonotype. The CDR3 DNA reads as TGTGCCAGCAGGCATTTAAGGGGGATATCGAACACCGGGGAGCTGTTTTTT. Its protein product is CASRHLRGISNTGELFF. The rearrangement links TRBV7-9 to TRBJ2-2; weak D call: TRBD1 (6 bases). This CDR3 contains 17 residues. Germline V gene sequence: CDR1 SEHNR, CDR2 FQNEAQ (reference sequence). V lost 6 bases to trimming and J lost 0 bases, with 17 bases between them.

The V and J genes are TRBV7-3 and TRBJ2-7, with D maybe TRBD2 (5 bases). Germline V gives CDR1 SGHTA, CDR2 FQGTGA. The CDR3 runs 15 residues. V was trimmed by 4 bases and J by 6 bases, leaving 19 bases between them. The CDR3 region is CASSSGRDYLSEQYF. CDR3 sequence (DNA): TGTGCCAGCAGCTCAGGCCGAGACTACCTGAGCGAGCAGTACTTC.